These 31 T cell receptor beta chains were sequenced from one sample in a study of cytomegalovirus exposure and HLA in healthy donors. The primer mix had 60 Vbeta and 13 Jbeta primers. The table came from immunoSEQ multiplex PCR; TCRdb's copy has only in-frame clones and leaves some out. Altogether roughly 63,000 clones are present, approximately 71% being singletons, with the ten largest covering approximately 20%. Specimen: PBMCs. The receptors shown here come from a woman aged 40 to 50 in good health and CMV-seropositive.

V is TRBV6-1 and J is TRBJ2-3; 15 bases match TRBD2. This CDR3 has 15 residues. The V gene's germline CDR1 is MNHNS and CDR2 SASEGT. V shed 7 bases and J 6 bases; nucleotides not matched to a gene: 5. This chain's CDR3 is CASMGLAGGEDTQYF. The CDR3 region has the DNA TGTGCCAGCATGGGACTAGCGGGGGGTGAGGATACGCAGTATTTT.

The chain uses TRBV10-3 and TRBJ2-3; perhaps TRBD1 as D (6 bases). Trimming left V 5 bases short and J 3 bases short, with 18 bases between. The CDR3 covers 16 residues. In germline, CDR1 is ENHRY, CDR2 SYGVKD. This CDR3 is CAISYLGALGTDTQYF. The CDR3 DNA reads as TGTGCCATCAGTTATCTGGGGGCCCTAGGGACAGATACGCAGTATTTT.

The V call is TRBV9, the J call TRBJ1-1, with a weak D call TRBD1 (5 bases). The germline V gene encodes CDR1 SGDLS and CDR2 YYNGEE. Trimming removed 7 bases from V and 4 bases from J, with 20 bases in between. The CDR3 contains 15 residues. The CDR3 nucleotides read TGTGCCAGCGGACAAGCGGGATTTTCGGGCACTGAAGCTTTCTTT. It translates to CASGQAGFSGTEAFF. The full variable domain, with the rest looked up from reference TRBV9 and TRBJ1-1, is DSGVTQTPKHLITATGQRVTLRCSPRSGDLSVYWYQQSLDQGLQFLIQYYNGEERAKGNILERFSAQQFPDLHSELNLSSLELGDSALYFCASGQAGFSGTEAFFGQGTRLTVV.

The rearrangement uses TRBV6-5 and TRBJ2-4, with D perhaps matching TRBD1 (6 bases). Looked up from germline, CDR1 is MNHEY and CDR2 is SVGAGI. Deletions cut 0 bases from V and 6 bases from J, with 9 bases between. The length of the CDR3 is 14 residues. The CDR3 is CASSYSQGRNIQYF. CDR3 nucleotides: TGTGCCAGCAGTTACTCACAGGGACGAAACATTCAGTACTTC.

The chain has TRBV6-5 and TRBJ1-5; unclear D gene. This CDR3 region has 14 residues. The V end was cut by 0 bases, the J end by 4 bases, with 7 bases between. Germline CDR1 reads MNHEY; CDR2 reads SVGAGI. CDR3 amino acids: CASSYSGQNQPQHF. The CDR3 region has the DNA TGTGCCAGCAGTTACTCTGGGCAGAATCAGCCCCAGCATTTT.

The V gene is TRBV7-2, the J gene TRBJ2-2; D might be TRBD1 (5 bases). CDR1 is SGHTA and CDR2 is FQGNSA in the germline V gene. The CDR3 runs to 14 residues. Trimming stripped 2 bases from V and 2 bases from J, with 6 bases between. Written as DNA, the CDR3 is TGTGCCAGCAGCTTAAGGGGAAACACCGGGGAGCTGTTTTTT. Protein product: CASSLRGNTGELFF.

This sequence joins TRBV29-1 and TRBJ1-2; 12 nucleotides match TRBD1. V was clipped by 7 bases and J by 3 bases; unmatched bases: 12. The length of the CDR3 is 16 residues. Germline V gives CDR1 SQVTM, CDR2 ANQGSEA. This CDR3 reads CSAKGTGGANDYGYTF. The DNA of the CDR3 is TGCAGCGCTAAAGGGACAGGGGGCGCGAACGACTATGGCTACACCTTC.

The chain employs TRBV7-9 and TRBJ2-1, with D perhaps matching TRBD2 (6 bases). The CDR3 loop spans 15 amino acids. Per the germline V gene, CDR1 is SEHNR and CDR2 is FQNEAQ (reference sequence). V was trimmed by 10 bases and J by 5 bases, leaving 21 bases between them. The CDR3 protein is CATPPAGHLNNEQFF. The CDR3 region has the DNA TGTGCCACCCCGCCGGCGGGGCACCTAAACAATGAGCAGTTCTTC. Together with reference TRBV7-9 and TRBJ2-1, the CDR3 gives the full variable domain: DTGVSQNPRHKITKRGQNVTFRCDPISEHNRLYWYRQTLGQGPEFLTYFQNEAQLEKSRLLSDRFSAERPKGSFSTLEIQRTEQGDSAMYLCATPPAGHLNNEQFFGPGTRLTVL.

V usage is TRBV6-6 and J usage is TRBJ1-2; D not certain. Germline assignment: CDR1 MNHNY and CDR2 SVGAGI (reference sequence). CDR3 length: 12 amino acids. V was clipped by 8 bases and J by 9 bases, with 16 bases between them. The CDR3, as DNA: TGTGCCAGCCTAATCGGTGCTATGAGCTACACCTTC. Translation gives CASLIGAMSYTF.

The chain uses TRBV19 and TRBJ2-3; 7 bases agree with TRBD1. The CDR3 runs 14 residues. V lost 2 bases to trimming and J lost 4 bases; unmatched junction nucleotides: 3. Germline V gives CDR1 LNHDA, CDR2 SQIVND (reference sequence). This CDR3 is CASSITGTADTQYF. The DNA for the CDR3 is TGTGCCAGTAGTATAACAGGGACAGCAGATACGCAGTATTTT.

CDR3 DNA: TGTGCCAGCAGCGACAGGGGAGCGAACACTGAAGCTTTCTTT. As protein: CASSDRGANTEAFF. This chain uses TRBV7-9 with TRBJ1-1, with 8 bases lining up with TRBD1. V shed 5 bases and J 1 base; nucleotides not matched to a gene: 3. CDR3 length: 14 residues. Per the germline V gene, CDR1 is SEHNR and CDR2 is FQNEAQ (reference sequence).

The chain links TRBV30 to TRBJ2-1, with D uncertain. Germline V lookup: CDR1 GTSNPN, CDR2 SVGIG (reference sequence). V gave up 6 bases and J gave up 15 bases, with 9 bases separating them. This CDR3 has 8 amino acids. CDR3 protein: CACSPGFF. DNA of the CDR3: TGTGCCTGCTCCCCCGGGTTCTTC.

The gene calls are TRBV7-7 and TRBJ2-3; no definite D call. CDR1 and CDR2 from the germline V gene are SSHAT and FNYEAQ (reference sequence). V was pared by 2 bases and J by 1 base, with 7 bases between. The CDR3 runs 14 residues. In DNA form, the CDR3 reads TGTGCCAGCAGCTTAACGCGAGGCACAGATACGCAGTATTTT. Its protein product is CASSLTRGTDTQYF.

The chain uses TRBV27 and TRBJ1-1; the D is unclear. This CDR3 spans 14 amino acids. The V and J ends lost 5 bases and 1 base respectively, with 11 bases between them. Per germline, CDR1 MNHEY and CDR2 SMNVEV (reference sequence). The CDR3 region has the DNA TGTGCCAGCAGTCGGTCAACGGGGAACACTGAAGCTTTCTTT. Protein sequence: CASSRSTGNTEAFF.

V usage is TRBV7-8 and J usage is TRBJ1-5; a weak D match, TRBD1 (6 bases). Per germline, CDR1 SGHVS and CDR2 FQNEAQ. The V end was cut by 5 bases, the J end by 4 bases, with 27 bases between. The CDR3 has 19 amino acids. Here the CDR3 reads CASSLRAFKLQGSNQPQHF. CDR3 DNA: TGTGCCAGCAGCCTACGGGCCTTCAAGCTTCAGGGGAGTAATCAGCCCCAGCATTTT. Combining the CDR3 with reference TRBV7-8 and TRBJ1-5 gives the whole variable domain GAGVSQSPRYKVAKRGQDVALRCDPISGHVSLFWYQQALGQGPEFLTYFQNEAQLDKSGLPSDRFFAERPEGSVSTLKIQRTQQEDSAVYLCASSLRAFKLQGSNQPQHFGDGTRLSIL.

The chain links TRBV18 to TRBJ1-3; D not resolved. Germline V gene sequence: CDR1 KGHSH, CDR2 LQKENI. V dropped 3 bases and J dropped 0 bases, with 12 bases sitting between them. The CDR3 is 16 amino acids. CDR3 sequence reads: CASSPGRPSSGNTIYF. The CDR3, as DNA: TGTGCCAGCTCACCGGGCAGGCCGAGCTCTGGAAACACCATATATTTT.

V is TRBV19 and J is TRBJ1-4; weak D call: TRBD1 (5 bases). Trimming pared 8 bases from V and 5 bases from J, leaving 18 bases between. Germline assignment: CDR1 LNHDA and CDR2 SQIVND (reference sequence). The CDR3 totals 15 residues. The CDR3 DNA reads TGTGCCAGTGCCCGGGACTCCGGCGGCAATGAAAAACTGTTTTTT. Translation: CASARDSGGNEKLFF.

The chain combines TRBV5-4 with TRBJ2-1; 9 bases line up with TRBD2. This CDR3 region has 14 residues. J gave up 7 bases and V 4 bases, and 6 bases lay outside the gene matches. Germline values: CDR1 SGHNT, CDR2 YYREEE (reference sequence). The CDR3 sequence: CASSAGGPLNEQFF. DNA for the CDR3: TGTGCCAGCAGCGCGGGGGGGCCTCTAAATGAGCAGTTCTTC.

The CDR3, as DNA: TGTGCCAGCAGCTTTTTCGGGGGGGATACGCAGTATTTT. The encoded protein is CASSFFGGDTQYF. The rearrangement joins TRBV5-6 to TRBJ2-3; 7 bases align to TRBD2. Germline V gene lookup returns CDR1 SGHDT and CDR2 YYEEEE. The J segment lost 6 bases and the V segment lost 2 bases, leaving 3 bases of the junction unmatched. This CDR3 comprises 13 residues.

The chain carries TRBV2 and TRBJ1-1; D uncertain. The CDR3 has 13 amino acids. V lost 7 bases, J lost 5 bases, and 14 bases lay in between. Germline CDR1 reads SNHLY; CDR2 reads FYNNEI. DNA of the CDR3: TGTGCCAGCAAGCTGAGGGAGGGAACTGAAGCTTTCTTT. Translating it yields CASKLREGTEAFF.

V and J are TRBV11-2 and TRBJ2-5, with D maybe TRBD2 (6 bases). This CDR3 spans 13 amino acids. V shed 2 bases and J shed 4 bases, with 8 bases lying between them. CDR1 is SGHAT, CDR2 FQNNGV, per germline. This CDR3 is CASSLNGGETQYF. Written as DNA, the CDR3 is TGTGCCAGCAGCTTAAACGGGGGAGAGACCCAGTACTTC.

The rearrangement uses TRBV6-6 and TRBJ2-1; D possibly corresponds to TRBD1 (6 bases). The V end was cut by 0 bases, the J end by 6 bases, with 9 bases between. The CDR3 length is 14 residues. Looked up from germline, CDR1 is MNHNY and CDR2 is SVGAGI (reference sequence). CDR3 residues: CASSYSSDSNEQFF. CDR3 in DNA: TGTGCCAGCAGTTACTCATCGGACAGCAATGAGCAGTTCTTC.

CDR3: CASSQDGRTLNTEAFF. For the CDR3, the DNA is TGCGCCAGCAGCCAAGATGGTAGGACACTGAACACTGAAGCTTTCTTT. The V call is TRBV4-3, the J call TRBJ1-1, with D possibly matching TRBD1 (5 bases). Germline loops: CDR1 LGHNA, CDR2 YSLEER. Between the trimmed V and J ends, which lost 0 bases and 0 bases, there was a span of 11 bases. The CDR3 sequence is 16 residues long.

The genes are TRBV27 and TRBJ2-4; 8 bases agree with TRBD1. Per the germline V gene, CDR1 is MNHEY and CDR2 is SMNVEV (reference sequence). The V segment lost 1 base and the J segment 9 bases; nucleotides outside the gene matches: 8. The CDR3 has 15 amino acids. CDR3 coding DNA: TGTGCCAGCAGTTTATATGGGCAGGGGGCAATCATTCAGTACTTC. Its translation: CASSLYGQGAIIQYF.

The chain combines TRBV27 with TRBJ2-5; TRBD1 agrees at 11 bases. The CDR3 has 16 residues. Trimming at V came to 6 bases and at J to 1 base, leaving 7 bases not matched to a gene. From germline, CDR1 is MNHEY and CDR2 SMNVEV (reference sequence). The CDR3 loop reads CASSYTGTGGQETQYF. DNA of the CDR3: TGTGCCAGCAGCTACACCGGGACAGGGGGCCAAGAGACCCAGTACTTC.

The J gene is TRBJ1-5, the V gene TRBV30; tentative D call: TRBD1 (6 bases). V gave up 2 bases and J gave up 0 bases, with 23 bases separating them. The germline gives CDR1 GTSNPN, CDR2 SVGIG (reference sequence). CDR3 size: 19 residues. Written as DNA, the CDR3 is TGTGCCTGGAGTCCAACCGGACAGACCCATTTTGATAGCAATCAGCCCCAGCATTTT. Its translation is CAWSPTGQTHFDSNQPQHF.

The DNA for the CDR3 is TGCGCCAGCAGCCAGGACAGGGCGGCGGGAAACACCATATATTTT. Protein sequence: CASSQDRAAGNTIYF. The rearrangement links TRBV5-1 to TRBJ1-3; 8 positions agree with TRBD1. V dropped 4 bases and J dropped 4; count of bases not matched to a gene: 7. The CDR3 loop spans 15 amino acids. Germline values: CDR1 SGHRS, CDR2 YFSETQ.

The CDR3 nucleotides read TGTGCCAGCGGAACTAGCGAGAGTACGCAGTATTTT. It translates to CASGTSESTQYF. The chain is built from TRBV10-3 and TRBJ2-3; 7 bases are a match to TRBD2. From germline, CDR1 is ENHRY and CDR2 SYGVKD. The CDR3 has 12 residues. The V segment lost 10 bases and the J segment 8 bases; nucleotides outside the gene matches: 9.

CDR3 region: CASSPARGENTEAFF. In nucleotides, the CDR3 is TGTGCCAGCTCACCCGCCAGGGGGGAGAACACTGAAGCTTTCTTT. The chain joins TRBV18 to TRBJ1-1, with TRBD1 identical over 7 bases. In germline, CDR1 is KGHSH, CDR2 LQKENI. Unmatched junction bases numbered 5, after V lost 3 bases and J lost 1 base. This CDR3 comprises 15 residues.

This rearrangement joins TRBV5-8 to TRBJ2-1; TRBD2 matches 8 bases. Trimming cost V 4 bases and J 0 bases; bases outside gene matches: 9. This CDR3 comprises 17 residues. Germline assignment: CDR1 SGHTS and CDR2 YDEGEE. CDR3 sequence reads: CASSRHSGASSYNEQFF. CDR3 in DNA: TGTGCCAGCAGCCGCCATAGCGGGGCGAGCTCCTACAATGAGCAGTTCTTC.

This clone turned up a few times. The rearrangement links TRBV5-1 to TRBJ2-7, with D maybe TRBD2 (5 bases). The V end was cut by 4 bases, the J end by 1 base, with 9 bases between. Germline CDR1 reads SGHRS; CDR2 reads YFSETQ. This CDR3 is 13 amino acids long. This CDR3 reads CASSAGISYEQYF. CDR3 bases: TGCGCCAGCAGCGCGGGTATTTCCTACGAGCAGTACTTC.